This T cell receptor (beta chain) was retrieved from a study of blood T cell repertoires in COVID-19. The germline V gene encodes CDR1 SGHRS and CDR2 YFSETQ. V lost 3 bases to trimming and J lost 15 bases; unmatched junction nucleotides: 12. The CDR3 covers 13 residues. Patients of the Seattle cohort, enrolled during active infection, were followed longitudinally. Authors' analysis steps: Scientists estimated how many nucleated cells there were by amplifying reference gene primers. Only in-frame clones appear in the TCRdb table, and some are missing; sequencing was by immunoSEQ multiplex PCR. V and J calls and clone size are given by that table; D and trimming were obtained from the DNA. The data show about 180,000 clones, with around 80% seen just once and 10% to 15% held by the top ten.

The clonotype comes from a woman at least 80 years old with COVID-19, enrolled during active disease. The genes are TRBV5-1 and TRBJ2-1, with TRBD2 matching 7 bases. The sequencing sample was made of peripheral blood. The CDR3 is CASSWTDSGPAFF. The CDR3 DNA reads TGCGCCAGCAGCTGGACCGATAGCGGGCCTGCGTTCTTC.